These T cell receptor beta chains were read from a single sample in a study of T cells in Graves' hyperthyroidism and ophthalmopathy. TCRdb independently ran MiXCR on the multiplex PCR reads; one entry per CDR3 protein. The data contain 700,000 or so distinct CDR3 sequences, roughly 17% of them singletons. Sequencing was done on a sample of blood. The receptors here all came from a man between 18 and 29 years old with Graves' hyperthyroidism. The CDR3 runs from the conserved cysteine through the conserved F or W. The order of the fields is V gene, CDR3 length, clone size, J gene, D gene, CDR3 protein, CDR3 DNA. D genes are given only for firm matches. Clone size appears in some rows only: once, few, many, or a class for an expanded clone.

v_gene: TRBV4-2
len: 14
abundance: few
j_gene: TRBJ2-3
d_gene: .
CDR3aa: CASSQETTTDTQYF
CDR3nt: TGTGCCAGCAGCCAAGAGACTACCACAGATACGCAGTATTTT

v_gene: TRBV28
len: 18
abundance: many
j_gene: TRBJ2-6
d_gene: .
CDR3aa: CASSSRRGGAAGANVLTF
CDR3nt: TGTGCCAGCAGTTCCCGTAGGGGGGGCGCTGCTGGGGCCAACGTCCTGACTTTC

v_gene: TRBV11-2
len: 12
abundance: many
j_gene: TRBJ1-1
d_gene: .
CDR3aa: CASGVTATEAFF
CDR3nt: TGTGCCAGCGGCGTCACGGCGACTGAAGCTTTCTTT

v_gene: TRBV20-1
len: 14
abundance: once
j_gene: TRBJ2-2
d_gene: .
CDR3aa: CSARGAPNTGELFF
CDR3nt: TGCAGTGCGCGTGGCGCTCCGAACACCGGGGAGCTGTTTTTT

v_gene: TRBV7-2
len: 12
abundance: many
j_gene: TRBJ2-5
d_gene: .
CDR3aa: CASSSFRETQYF
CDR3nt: TGTGCCAGCAGCTCCTTCAGGGAGACCCAGTACTTC

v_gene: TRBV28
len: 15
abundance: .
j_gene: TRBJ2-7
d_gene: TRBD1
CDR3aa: CASSLLGQGKHEQYF
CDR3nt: TGTGCCAGCAGTTTATTGGGACAGGGGAAGCACGAGCAGTACTTC

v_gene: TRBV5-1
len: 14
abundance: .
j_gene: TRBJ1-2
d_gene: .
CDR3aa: CASSLGDPRSGYTF
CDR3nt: TGCGCCAGCAGCTTGGGAGACCCCCGGAGTGGCTACACCTTC

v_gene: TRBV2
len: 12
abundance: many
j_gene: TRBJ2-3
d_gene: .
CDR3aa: CASRGITDTQYF
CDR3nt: TGTGCCAGCAGGGGAATAACAGATACGCAGTATTTT

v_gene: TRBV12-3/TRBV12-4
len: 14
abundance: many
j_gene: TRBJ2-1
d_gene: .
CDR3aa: CASSTEGGYNEQFF
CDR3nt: TGTGCCAGCTCAACCGAAGGGGGGTACAATGAGCAGTTCTTC

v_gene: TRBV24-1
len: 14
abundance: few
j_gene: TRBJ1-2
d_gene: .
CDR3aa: CATSDSWDVLGYTF
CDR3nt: TGTGCCACCAGTGATTCCTGGGACGTCCTCGGCTACACCTTC

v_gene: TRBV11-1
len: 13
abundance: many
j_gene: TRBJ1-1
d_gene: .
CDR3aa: CASSYTGRTEAFF
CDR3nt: TGTGCCAGCAGCTACACAGGGAGAACTGAAGCTTTCTTT

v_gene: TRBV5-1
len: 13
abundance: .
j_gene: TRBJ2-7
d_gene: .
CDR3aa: CASSKRVTGEQYF
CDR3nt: TGCGCCAGCAGCAAAAGAGTAACGGGCGAGCAGTACTTC

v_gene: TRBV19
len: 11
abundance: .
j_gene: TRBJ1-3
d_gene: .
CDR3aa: CASIGGNTIYF
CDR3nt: TGTGCCAGTATCGGAGGAAACACCATATATTTT

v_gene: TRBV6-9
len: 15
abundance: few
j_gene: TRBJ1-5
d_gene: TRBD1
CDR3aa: CASSYVGQANQPQHF
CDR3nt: TGTGCCAGCAGTTATGTCGGACAGGCCAACCAGCCCCAGCATTTT

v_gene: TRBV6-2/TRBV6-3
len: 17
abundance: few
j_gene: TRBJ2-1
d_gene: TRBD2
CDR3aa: CASSYSREREGYNEQLF
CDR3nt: TGTGCCAGCAGTTACTCGAGGGAGCGGGAGGGCTACAATGAGCAGCTCTTC

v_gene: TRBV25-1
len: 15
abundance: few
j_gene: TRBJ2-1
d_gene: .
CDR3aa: CASSGRDGDYNEQFF
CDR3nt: TGTGCCAGCAGTGGCCGGGACGGGGATTACAATGAGCAGTTCTTC

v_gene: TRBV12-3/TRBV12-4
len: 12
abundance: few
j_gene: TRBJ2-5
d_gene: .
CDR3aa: CANSSLGETQYF
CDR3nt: TGTGCCAACAGTTCCCTAGGGGAGACCCAGTACTTC

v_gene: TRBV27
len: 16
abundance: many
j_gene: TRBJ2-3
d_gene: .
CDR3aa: CASSLSWGRSTDTQYF
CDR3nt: TGTGCCAGCAGTTTATCGTGGGGCAGGAGCACAGATACGCAGTATTTT

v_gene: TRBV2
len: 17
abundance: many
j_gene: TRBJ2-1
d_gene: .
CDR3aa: CASSPLRASSSYNEQFF
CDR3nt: TGTGCCAGCAGTCCTCTGAGGGCTTCAAGCTCCTACAATGAGCAGTTCTTC

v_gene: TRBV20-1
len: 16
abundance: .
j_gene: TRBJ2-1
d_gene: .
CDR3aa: CSARSRTDRSYNEQFF
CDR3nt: TGCAGTGCTAGATCTAGGACAGACCGCTCCTACAATGAGCAGTTCTTC

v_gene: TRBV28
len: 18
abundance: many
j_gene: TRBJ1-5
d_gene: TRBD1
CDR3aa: CASSPGTGIVVSNQPQHF
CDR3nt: TGTGCCAGCAGTCCCGGGACAGGGATAGTTGTAAGCAATCAGCCCCAGCATTTT

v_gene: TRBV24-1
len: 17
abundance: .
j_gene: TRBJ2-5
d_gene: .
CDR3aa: CATSDTSPFSGQETQYF
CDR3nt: TGTGCCACCAGTGACACCAGTCCGTTTAGCGGCCAAGAGACCCAGTACTTC

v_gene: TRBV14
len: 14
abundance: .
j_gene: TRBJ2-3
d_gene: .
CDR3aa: CASSPARNTDTQYF
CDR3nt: TGTGCCAGCAGCCCCGCTCGGAACACAGATACGCAGTATTTT

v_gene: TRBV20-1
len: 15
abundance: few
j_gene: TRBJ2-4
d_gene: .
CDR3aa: CSARVGGGVVNIQYF
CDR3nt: TGCAGTGCTAGAGTAGGGGGGGGGGTCGTCAACATTCAGTACTTC

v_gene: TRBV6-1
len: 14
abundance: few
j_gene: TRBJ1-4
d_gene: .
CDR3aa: CASLQASGDEKLFF
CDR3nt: TGTGCCAGTCTCCAGGCGTCAGGGGATGAAAAACTGTTTTTT

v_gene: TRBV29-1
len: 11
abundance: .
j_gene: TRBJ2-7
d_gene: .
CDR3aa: CSVGLYPEQYF
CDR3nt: TGCAGCGTAGGACTGTACCCCGAGCAGTACTTC

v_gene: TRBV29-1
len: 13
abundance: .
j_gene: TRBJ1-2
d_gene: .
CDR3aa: CSVEGGTNYGYTF
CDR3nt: TGCAGCGTTGAAGGGGGTACTAACTATGGCTACACCTTC

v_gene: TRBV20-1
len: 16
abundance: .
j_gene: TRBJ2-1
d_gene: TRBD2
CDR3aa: CSARKAGRIQDNEQFF
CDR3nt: TGCAGTGCTAGGAAAGCGGGACGAATCCAGGACAATGAGCAGTTCTTC

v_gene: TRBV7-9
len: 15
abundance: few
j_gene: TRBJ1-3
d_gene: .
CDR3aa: CASSSGQTSGNTIYF
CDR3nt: TGTGCCAGCAGTTCCGGACAAACCTCTGGAAACACCATATATTTT